This section outlines one TCR beta chain sequence together with its context. The antigen is not known. Together with a sample-barcoded 5' primer, a J-beta primer mix was included in a second PCR lasting about 6 to 12 cycles. Each cDNA molecule was tagged by a template-switch adaptor that had 12 random nucleotides. MiXCR, applied by TCRdb to the 5' RACE reads, yields one record per CDR3 protein. The table has fewer than 700,000 distinct CDR3 sequences, around 48% seen once; the top ten hold approximately 23%. This sample was included in a study of blood T cells in healthy people across ages. Notes on the study in general: TCR beta diversity per million T cells fell roughly linearly with age. Estimated diversity, derived from one million T cells, was regarded as an underestimate. Naive CD4+ cell counts and diversity both ran higher in long-lived than in aged donors.

The CDR3 contains 13 residues. V lost 0 bases, J lost 5 bases, and 5 bases lay in between. Per the germline V gene, CDR1 is SGHRS and CDR2 is YFSETQ. The chain joins TRBV5-1 to TRBJ2-2, with unresolved D. This receptor was identified in a man older than 75 in good health. The sequencing sample was made of blood. CDR3 loop: CASSLERTGELFF. CDR3 DNA: TGCGCCAGCAGCTTGGAGAGAACCGGGGAGCTGTTTTTT.